These 24 T cell receptor beta chains came from one sample sequenced in a study of shared clonotypes between healthy human individuals. Some clones are missing from TCRdb's copy, which holds only in-frame ones; the method was immunoSEQ multiplex PCR. The table includes some 1.4 million clones, roughly 96% detected once. Source material: naive CD4+ T cells sorted from blood. Sample subset: CD45RA+ positively selected. These receptors were taken from a man aged 25 to 40 in good health.

This clone was counted a single time. The genes are TRBV18 and TRBJ2-7, with 10 nucleotides matching TRBD1. The CDR3 runs 15 residues. Germline CDR1 is KGHSH and CDR2 is LQKENI. V was clipped by 3 bases and J by 5 bases; unmatched bases: 7. This chain's CDR3 is CASSPFRQGANEQYF. As DNA, the CDR3 is TGTGCCAGCTCACCTTTTCGACAGGGGGCTAACGAGCAGTACTTC.

The chain joins TRBV5-5 to TRBJ1-1; no definite D call. The CDR3 has 15 amino acids. The germline gives CDR1 SGHKS, CDR2 YYEKEE (reference sequence). Between the trimmed V and J ends, which lost 7 bases and 6 bases, there was a span of 22 bases. The CDR3 here is CASALRVSVAPEAFF. The CDR3 nucleotides are TGTGCCAGCGCTCTTCGGGTCAGTGTCGCCCCTGAAGCTTTCTTT.

This chain joins TRBV4-3 and TRBJ2-5, with D possibly matching TRBD1 (5 bases). Germline lookup yields CDR1 LGHNA and CDR2 YSLEER. The CDR3 is made up of 15 amino acids. V lost 2 bases and J 2 bases, leaving 12 bases between the germline ends. The CDR3 DNA follows: TGCGCCAGCAGCCAAAGTTGGGGCAGACAAGAGACCCAGTACTTC. This sequence encodes CASSQSWGRQETQYF.

CDR3 DNA: TGCGCCAGCAGCCAAGCGGTAGGGACTAGCGGGAGGAACGAGCAGTACTTC. Encoded protein: CASSQAVGTSGRNEQYF. This sequence joins TRBV4-3 and TRBJ2-7; TRBD2 matches 15 bases. The V and J ends lost 1 base and 5 bases, in that order; junction bases with no gene match: 6. Per the germline V gene, CDR1 is LGHNA and CDR2 is YSLEER. CDR3 length equals 17 residues.

The chain has TRBV18 and TRBJ2-3; perhaps TRBD1 as D (5 bases). The CDR3 covers 16 residues. Trimming stripped 0 bases from V and 2 bases from J, with 12 bases between. Germline-derived CDR1 and CDR2 are KGHSH and LQKENI. The CDR3 region has the DNA TGTGCCAGCTCACCACCTACTACAGGCCCCACAGATACGCAGTATTTT. Amino acid sequence: CASSPPTTGPTDTQYF.

This chain connects TRBV27 to TRBJ2-7; 10 nucleotides match TRBD1. The CDR3 has 15 residues. The V segment lost 6 bases and the J segment 2 bases; nucleotides outside the gene matches: 7. Per the germline V gene, CDR1 is MNHEY and CDR2 is SMNVEV (reference sequence). The DNA for the CDR3 is TGTGCCAGCAGCGCGCAGACAGGGGGCACCTACGAGCAGTACTTC. Its protein is CASSAQTGGTYEQYF.

This clone was seen once. J is TRBJ2-2 and V is TRBV5-1, with no clear D. V lost 4 bases and J lost 4, with 11 bases in between. This CDR3 has 14 amino acids. CDR1 and CDR2 from the germline V gene are SGHRS and YFSETQ. As DNA, the CDR3 is TGCGCCAGCAGCAACCGGACCTTCACCGGGGAGCTGTTTTTT. It is translated as CASSNRTFTGELFF.

V and J are TRBV6-8 and TRBJ2-3; TRBD1 matches at 7 bases. Looked up from germline, CDR1 is MNHGY and CDR2 is SAAAGT. J lost 1 base, V lost 6 bases, and 7 bases had no gene match. This CDR3 contains 15 residues. CDR3 sequence: CASSQTGQGTDTQYF. CDR3 bases: TGTGCCAGCAGCCAGACTGGACAGGGCACAGATACGCAGTATTTT.

The chain recombines TRBV30 with TRBJ2-7, with 8 bases aligning to TRBD2. The CDR3 is 13 residues long. The J segment lost 5 bases and the V segment lost 4 bases, leaving 7 bases of the junction unmatched. The germline V gene encodes CDR1 GTSNPN and CDR2 SVGIG (reference sequence). Here the CDR3 DNA reads TGTGCCTGGAAAGCGGGAGTAGGGGACGAGCAGTACTTC. This encodes CAWKAGVGDEQYF.

V and J are TRBV25-1 and TRBJ1-4, with D perhaps matching TRBD1 (6 bases). In germline, CDR1 is MGHDK, CDR2 SYGVNS. This CDR3 has 15 residues. The V end was cut by 1 base, the J end by 8 bases, with 14 bases between. This chain's CDR3 is CASSEWSAGTEKLFF. DNA for the CDR3: TGTGCCAGCAGTGAATGGTCAGCAGGGACAGAAAAACTGTTTTTT.

V is TRBV6-6 and J is TRBJ2-7; possibly TRBD1 or TRBD2 for D (5 bases each). This CDR3 region has 13 residues. The V and J ends lost 4 bases and 7 bases respectively, with 14 bases between them. The germline CDR1 and CDR2 sequences are MNHNY and SVGAGI (reference sequence). In DNA form, the CDR3 reads TGTGCCAGCAGTTTCCGGGGCCCGGGGGAGCAGTACTTC. Residues: CASSFRGPGEQYF.

V is TRBV10-1 and J is TRBJ1-5; D is ambiguous. V lost 4 bases to trimming and J lost 2 bases, with 9 bases between them. Germline V gene sequence: CDR1 WNHNN, CDR2 SYGVQD (reference sequence). The CDR3 totals 14 residues. For the CDR3, the DNA is TGCGCCAGCAGTGGGAGCCGAGGCAATCAGCCCCAGCATTTT. It encodes CASSGSRGNQPQHF.

V is TRBV4-1 and J is TRBJ2-3; D is uncertain. In germline, CDR1 is MGHRA, CDR2 YSYEKL. V was shortened by 3 bases and J by 4 bases, with 11 bases between the two germline ends. The CDR3 runs to 14 residues. CDR3 in amino acids: CASSQLWSADTQYF. In DNA form, the CDR3 reads TGCGCCAGCAGCCAGTTGTGGAGTGCAGATACGCAGTATTTT.

The DNA for the CDR3 is TGTGCCAGCTCACCCCAGGGCGTTCAAAGCTCCTACAATGAGCAGTTCTTC. Protein: CASSPQGVQSSYNEQFF. The gene calls are TRBV18 and TRBJ2-1; D perhaps matches TRBD1 (5 bases). The CDR3 has 17 amino acids. Germline loops: CDR1 KGHSH, CDR2 LQKENI. Trimming cost V 3 bases and J 0 bases, with 15 bases left between them. The variable domain in full, completed from reference TRBV18 and TRBJ2-1, reads NAGVMQNPRHLVRRRGQEARLRCSPMKGHSHVYWYRQLPEEGLKFMVYLQKENIIDESGMPKERFSAEFPKEGPSILRIQQVVRGDSAAYFCASSPQGVQSSYNEQFFGPGTRLTVL.

This chain uses TRBV29-1 with TRBJ2-2, with 9 positions matching TRBD2. The CDR3 is made up of 17 amino acids. The V segment lost 4 bases and the J segment 7 bases; nucleotides outside the gene matches: 16. CDR1 and CDR2 from the germline V gene are SQVTM and ANQGSEA. CDR3: CSVGGSLAGRLHGELFF. The DNA for the CDR3 is TGCAGCGTTGGGGGTAGTCTAGCGGGACGGCTCCACGGGGAGCTGTTTTTT.

With respect to this clone: The same CDR3 is also encoded by other DNA sequences in this sample. The chain is built from TRBV27 and TRBJ1-1; a weak D match, TRBD1 (6 bases). Germline CDR1 reads MNHEY; CDR2 reads SMNVEV (reference sequence). Between the trimmed V and J ends, which lost 2 bases and 1 base, there was a span of 11 bases. This CDR3 has 15 amino acids. This CDR3 reads CASSLLGGPNTEAFF. CDR3 bases: TGTGCCAGCAGTTTACTCGGGGGCCCGAACACTGAAGCTTTCTTT.

This sequence joins TRBV11-2 and TRBJ2-1; 9 nucleotides agree with TRBD2. The CDR3 totals 15 residues. The V segment lost 2 bases and the J segment 9 bases; nucleotides outside the gene matches: 8. The V gene's germline CDR1 is SGHAT and CDR2 FQNNGV. The CDR3 spells CASSLISGSAGEQFF. The CDR3 region has the DNA TGTGCCAGCAGCTTAATTAGCGGGAGCGCCGGTGAGCAGTTCTTC.

The chain has TRBV9 and TRBJ1-2; tentative D call: TRBD1 (6 bases). Germline values: CDR1 SGDLS, CDR2 YYNGEE. The V end was cut by 3 bases, the J end by 5 bases, with 14 bases between. The CDR3 runs to 14 residues. The CDR3 is CASSAPGARYGYTF. Here the CDR3 DNA reads TGTGCCAGCAGCGCCCCGGGGGCGCGGTATGGCTACACCTTC. Supplemented by reference TRBV9 and TRBJ1-2, the full variable domain reads DSGVTQTPKHLITATGQRVTLRCSPRSGDLSVYWYQQSLDQGLQFLIQYYNGEERAKGNILERFSAQQFPDLHSELNLSSLELGDSALYFCASSAPGARYGYTFGSGTRLTVV.

The chain combines TRBV25-1 with TRBJ2-1; 7 nucleotides agree with TRBD1. Germline CDR1 MGHDK, CDR2 SYGVNS. V gave up 4 bases and J gave up 3 bases; unmatched junction bases: 9. The CDR3 has 16 residues. CDR3 region: CASSGRDRYDYNEQFF. The CDR3 DNA is TGTGCCAGCAGTGGCCGGGACAGATACGACTACAATGAGCAGTTCTTC.

The chain employs TRBV11-2 and TRBJ2-3; unclear D gene. Per germline, CDR1 SGHAT and CDR2 FQNNGV. The CDR3 has 14 residues. V was trimmed by 1 base and J by 6 bases, leaving 11 bases between them. CDR3 DNA sequence: TGTGCCAGCAGCTTAGGTCTTCGGACGGATACGCAGTATTTT. It specifies CASSLGLRTDTQYF.

The CDR3 spells CASSSTGGQYTDTQYF. CDR3 DNA: TGCGCCAGCAGCTCGACAGGGGGGCAATACACAGATACGCAGTATTTT. The gene calls are TRBV5-1 and TRBJ2-3; 9 bases are a match to TRBD1. The CDR3 runs to 16 residues. Germline CDR1 is SGHRS and CDR2 is YFSETQ. J lost 2 bases, V lost 3 bases, and 7 bases had no gene match.

The chain uses TRBV15 and TRBJ1-5; D gene uncertain. The CDR3 is made up of 16 amino acids. Germline V gives CDR1 LNHNV, CDR2 YYDKDF (reference sequence). Deletions cut 1 base from V and 0 bases from J, with 10 bases between. The CDR3: CATSRATGLSNQPQHF. For the CDR3, the DNA is TGTGCCACCAGCAGAGCTACTGGGCTTAGCAATCAGCCCCAGCATTTT.

The J gene is TRBJ1-4, the V gene TRBV18; D remains ambiguous. V lost 4 bases, J lost 1 base, and 7 bases lay in between. Germline loops: CDR1 KGHSH, CDR2 LQKENI. The CDR3 totals 14 residues. DNA for the CDR3: TGTGCCAGCTCACTGTACCTAACTAATGAAAAACTGTTTTTT. Translation gives CASSLYLTNEKLFF.

The V gene is TRBV28, the J gene TRBJ2-3; D is undetermined. CDR1 and CDR2 (germline): MDHEN, SYDVKM. This CDR3 region has 14 residues. The ends were cut back, 3 bases at V and 3 bases at J, with 10 bases in the middle. The CDR3 nucleotides are TGTGCCAGCAGTTTTTTTAGCCTAACAGATACGCAGTATTTT. This sequence encodes CASSFFSLTDTQYF.